Below, one TCR beta chain is given with its context. Germline CDR1 MNHEY, CDR2 SMNVEV (reference sequence). CDR3 length: 16 amino acids. Trimming took 5 bases from V and 0 from J; bases not matched to a gene: 7. In the authors' methods: Reference gene primer amplification in the assay estimated nucleated cell counts. The protocol was immunoSEQ multiplex PCR, while the TCRdb copy is restricted to in-frame clones and leaves out a portion. For V, J and clone size, that table is used; D and trimming come from the DNA. The table lists roughly 180,000 clones, 65% to 85% of them singletons. The sample is drawn from a study of blood T cell repertoires in COVID-19. Study background: Sites in the United States, Italy and Spain provided acute and convalescent COVID-19 samples.

The rearrangement joins TRBV27 to TRBJ1-3; 7 bases match TRBD1. The sequenced sample was peripheral blood. The receptor comes from a man between 60 and 70 years old with active or convalescent COVID-19. The CDR3, as DNA: TGTGCCAGCAGTCGGACAGGAGACAGCTCTGGAAACACCATATATTTT. This codes for CASSRTGDSSGNTIYF.